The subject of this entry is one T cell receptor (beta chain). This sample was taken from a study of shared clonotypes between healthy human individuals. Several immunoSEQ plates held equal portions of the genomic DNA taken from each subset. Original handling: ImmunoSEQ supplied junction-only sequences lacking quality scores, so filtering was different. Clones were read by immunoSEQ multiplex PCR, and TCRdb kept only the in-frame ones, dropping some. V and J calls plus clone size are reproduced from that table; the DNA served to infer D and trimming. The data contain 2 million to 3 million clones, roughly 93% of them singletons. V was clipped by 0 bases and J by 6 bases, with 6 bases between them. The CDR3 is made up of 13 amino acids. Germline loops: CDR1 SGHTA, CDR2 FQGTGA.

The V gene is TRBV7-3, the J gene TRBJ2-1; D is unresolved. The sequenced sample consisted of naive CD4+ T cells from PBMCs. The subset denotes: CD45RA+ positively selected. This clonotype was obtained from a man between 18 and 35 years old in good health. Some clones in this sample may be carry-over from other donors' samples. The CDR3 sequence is CASSLTWGNEQFF. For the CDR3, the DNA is TGTGCCAGCAGCTTAACCTGGGGCAATGAGCAGTTCTTC.